A single sample is the source of the 15 T cell receptor beta chains below, sequenced in a study of cytomegalovirus exposure and HLA in healthy donors. 60 Vbeta and 13 Jbeta primers were used in PCR. Data came from immunoSEQ multiplex PCR; TCRdb stores just in-frame clones and leaves some out. The data show 150,000 to 200,000 clones, with approximately 75% seen just once and 2.2% held by the top ten. Sequenced material: PBMCs. All receptors come from a man aged 50-59 years in good health and CMV-seropositive.

V gene TRBV30 combines with J gene TRBJ1-1, with D hard to call. CDR1 and CDR2 from the germline V gene are GTSNPN and SVGIG (reference sequence). The CDR3 runs 12 residues. The ends were cut back, 5 bases at V and 11 bases at J, with 18 bases in the middle. CDR3 residues: CAWAGMGGPAFF. CDR3 DNA sequence: TGTGCCTGGGCCGGGATGGGTGGGCCGGCTTTCTTT.

This chain uses TRBV4-3 with TRBJ2-1, with D maybe TRBD2 (7 bases). The germline V gene encodes CDR1 LGHNA and CDR2 YSLEER. Trimming removed 1 base from V and 3 bases from J, with 19 bases in between. CDR3 length: 18 residues. CDR3 coding DNA: TGCGCCAGCAGCCAAGCTGTTCTGAACGGGGGGCACTACAATGAGCAGTTCTTC. It translates to CASSQAVLNGGHYNEQFF.

This rearrangement joins TRBV14 to TRBJ1-2, with 7 bases matching TRBD1. The CDR3 covers 13 residues. Trimming at V came to 0 bases and at J to 8 bases, leaving 3 bases not matched to a gene. From germline, CDR1 is SGHDN and CDR2 FVKESK. DNA for the CDR3: TGTGCCAGCAGCCAAGATTTAGGGGGCGGCTACACCTTC. It is translated as CASSQDLGGGYTF.

This clone was seen repeatedly, ten times or more. The J gene is TRBJ2-7, the V gene TRBV11-3, with D possibly matching TRBD1 (5 bases). V lost 1 base, J lost 3 bases, and 13 bases lay in between. Germline V gene lookup returns CDR1 SGHNT and CDR2 YENEEA. The CDR3 runs to 15 residues. The CDR3 is CASSLGVQDRYEQYF. Written as DNA, the CDR3 is TGTGCCAGCAGCTTAGGGGTACAGGACCGCTACGAGCAGTACTTC.

The J gene is TRBJ1-4, the V gene TRBV2, with D possibly TRBD1 on 5 matching bases. The CDR3 extends over 15 amino acids. V lost 6 bases to trimming and J lost 3 bases, with 14 bases between them. Looked up from germline, CDR1 is SNHLY and CDR2 is FYNNEI. CDR3 sequence: CASRTAAIPNEKLFF. The CDR3, as DNA: TGTGCCAGCAGGACAGCCGCTATTCCTAATGAAAAACTGTTTTTT.

This clone was seen just once. This chain joins TRBV7-8 and TRBJ2-3; possible D gene TRBD2, 5 bases. Germline assignment: CDR1 SGHVS and CDR2 FQNEAQ. V was pared by 5 bases and J by 2 bases, with 17 bases between. CDR3 length equals 16 residues. In DNA form, the CDR3 reads TGTGCCAGCAGCCTCCTCGAAATAGACTACACAGATACGCAGTATTTT. Its protein is CASSLLEIDYTDTQYF.

The rearrangement joins TRBV10-2 to TRBJ2-3; 8 nucleotides align to TRBD2. The germline CDR1 and CDR2 sequences are WSHSY and SAAADI. V dropped 0 bases and J dropped 4; count of bases not matched to a gene: 3. The CDR3 has 15 residues. The CDR3 sequence: CASSESSGGPDTQYF. CDR3 nucleotides: TGCGCCAGCAGTGAGTCGAGCGGGGGTCCAGATACGCAGTATTTT.

This clone was seen a few times. The rearrangement joins TRBV5-1 to TRBJ1-2; 8 nucleotides match TRBD1. Looked up from germline, CDR1 is SGHRS and CDR2 is YFSETQ. V gave up 4 bases and J gave up 7 bases; unmatched junction bases: 9. This CDR3 contains 14 residues. The CDR3 nucleotides are TGCGCCAGCAGCCCTGTGGACAGGGTGGTTGGCTACACCTTC. Translated, it gives CASSPVDRVVGYTF.

As concerns this clone: The same CDR3 arises from other DNA sequences in this sample as well. The V and J genes are TRBV6-5 and TRBJ2-3; unclear D gene. The CDR3 runs 15 residues. Deletions cut 5 bases from V and 0 bases from J, with 12 bases between. CDR1 and CDR2 (germline): MNHEY, SVGAGI. As DNA, the CDR3 is TGTGCCAGCAGTCCTCCCGCGTTTAGCACAGATACGCAGTATTTT. Residues: CASSPPAFSTDTQYF.

The rearrangement uses TRBV2 and TRBJ2-5, with 7 bases fitting TRBD1. CDR3 length: 14 residues. From germline, CDR1 is SNHLY and CDR2 FYNNEI. J lost 5 bases, V lost 10 bases, and 13 bases had no gene match. This CDR3 is CAKLGGAGLETQYF. The CDR3 DNA reads as TGTGCCAAACTAGGGGGCGCAGGTCTGGAGACCCAGTACTTC.

The rearrangement uses TRBV7-2 and TRBJ2-5, with D maybe TRBD2 (6 bases). CDR3 length: 14 residues. In germline, CDR1 is SGHTA, CDR2 FQGNSA. The V end was cut by 2 bases, the J end by 0 bases, with 7 bases between. CDR3 nucleotides: TGTGCCAGCAGCTTAACGGGGGACCAAGAGACCCAGTACTTC. Translated: CASSLTGDQETQYF. Full variable domain (outside the CDR3, taken from reference TRBV7-2 and TRBJ2-5): GAGVSQSPSNKVTEKGKDVELRCDPISGHTALYWYRQSLGQGLEFLIYFQGNSAPDKSGLPSDRFSAERTGGSVSTLTIQRTQQEDSAVYLCASSLTGDQETQYFGPGTRLLVL.

As to this clone: The junction departs from the called germline gene at one end, perhaps through a read error. This chain connects TRBV7-7 to TRBJ2-2; 11 nucleotides match TRBD2. This CDR3 spans 17 amino acids. CDR1 and CDR2 (germline): SSHAT, FNYEAQ (reference sequence). The CDR3 reads CASSSRLAGGNTGELFF. The CDR3 DNA sequence: TGTGCTAGCAGCTCCAGGCTAGCGGGGGGGAACACCGGGGAGCTGTTTTTT.

This chain joins TRBV2 and TRBJ2-1; 10 bases map to TRBD2. From germline, CDR1 is SNHLY and CDR2 FYNNEI. The V and J ends lost 5 bases and 3 bases, in that order; junction bases with no gene match: 7. The CDR3 runs 16 residues. CDR3 nucleotide sequence: TGTGCCAGCAGTTTCTTAGCGGGGGGAAACTACAATGAGCAGTTCTTC. Translated, it gives CASSFLAGGNYNEQFF.

The gene calls are TRBV19 and TRBJ2-7, with D perhaps TRBD2 (5 bases). The CDR3 extends over 13 amino acids. With 2 bases removed from V and 1 base from J, the gap between germline ends came to 6 bases. The V gene's germline CDR1 is LNHDA and CDR2 SQIVND (reference sequence). The CDR3: CASSIPGSYEQYF. DNA for the CDR3: TGTGCCAGTAGTATACCGGGGTCCTACGAGCAGTACTTC.

Comments on this clone: Other DNA sequences in the same sample also yield this CDR3. The chain links TRBV7-2 to TRBJ2-6, with 7 bases that match TRBD1. CDR3 length: 15 residues. J was trimmed by 4 bases and V by 6 bases; bases with no gene match: 6. The germline CDR1 and CDR2 sequences are SGHTA and FQGNSA. This CDR3 is CASRNTGAGANVLTF. In nucleotides, the CDR3 is TGTGCCAGCAGAAATACAGGGGCAGGGGCCAACGTCCTGACTTTC.